These 3 T cell receptor beta chains were all obtained from the same sample, sequenced in a study of cytomegalovirus exposure and HLA in healthy donors. It was with 60 Vbeta and 13 Jbeta primers that the PCR ran. Sequencing was performed with immunoSEQ multiplex PCR; in TCRdb, only in-frame clones are kept and a portion is missing. The sample holds approximately 150,000 clones, 65% to 90% seen once. The sequencing sample was made of PBMCs. The receptors originated from a human donor in good health.

The chain combines TRBV5-1 with TRBJ2-7; 10 bases line up with TRBD2. The germline gives CDR1 SGHRS, CDR2 YFSETQ. The junction had 2 bases not matched to a gene; V was cut back by 1 base and J by 4 bases. This CDR3 is 14 amino acids long. The CDR3 spells CASSLTSGMYEQYF. The CDR3 region has the DNA TGCGCCAGCAGCTTGACTAGCGGGATGTACGAGCAGTACTTC.

The rearrangement uses TRBV6-4 and TRBJ2-2; 11 positions agree with TRBD1. V was clipped by 5 bases and J by 3 bases; unmatched bases: 5. In germline, CDR1 is MRHNA, CDR2 SNTAGT. The CDR3 has 16 residues. CDR3 residues: CASSPGQGAHTGELFF. For the CDR3, the DNA is TGTGCCAGCAGTCCCGGACAGGGGGCACACACCGGGGAGCTGTTTTTT.

V and J are TRBV5-5 and TRBJ1-2, with D maybe TRBD1 (6 bases). Germline values: CDR1 SGHKS, CDR2 YYEKEE (reference sequence). This CDR3 comprises 14 residues. V lost 0 bases and J 3 bases, leaving 9 bases between the germline ends. CDR3 nucleotides: TGTGCCAGCAGCTTGGGGACAGACTACTATGGCTACACCTTC. It is translated as CASSLGTDYYGYTF.